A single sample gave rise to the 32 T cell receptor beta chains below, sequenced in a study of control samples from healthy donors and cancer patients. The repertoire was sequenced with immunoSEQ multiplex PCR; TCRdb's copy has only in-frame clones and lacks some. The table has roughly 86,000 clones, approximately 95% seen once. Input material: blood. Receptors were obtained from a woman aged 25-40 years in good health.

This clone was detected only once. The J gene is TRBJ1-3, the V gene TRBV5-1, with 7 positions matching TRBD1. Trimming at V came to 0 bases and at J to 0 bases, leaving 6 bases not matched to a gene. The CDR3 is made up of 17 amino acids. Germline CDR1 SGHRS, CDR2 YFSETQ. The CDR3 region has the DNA TGCGCCAGCAGCTTGGCCGGGACAGTTCACTCTGGAAACACCATATATTTT. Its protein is CASSLAGTVHSGNTIYF.

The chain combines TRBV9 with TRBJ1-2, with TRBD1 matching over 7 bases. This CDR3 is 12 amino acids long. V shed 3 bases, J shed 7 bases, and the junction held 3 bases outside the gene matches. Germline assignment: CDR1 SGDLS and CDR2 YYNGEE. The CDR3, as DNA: TGTGCCAGCAGCGGAAACAGGGGTGGCTACACCTTC. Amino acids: CASSGNRGGYTF.

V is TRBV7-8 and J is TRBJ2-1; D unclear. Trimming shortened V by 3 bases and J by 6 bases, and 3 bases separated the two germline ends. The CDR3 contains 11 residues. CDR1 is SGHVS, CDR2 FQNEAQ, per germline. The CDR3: CASSLINEQFF. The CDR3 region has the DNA TGTGCCAGCAGCTTGATCAATGAGCAGTTCTTC.

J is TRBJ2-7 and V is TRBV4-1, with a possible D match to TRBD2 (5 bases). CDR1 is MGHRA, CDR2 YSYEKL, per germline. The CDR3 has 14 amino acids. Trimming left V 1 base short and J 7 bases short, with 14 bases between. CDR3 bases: TGCGCCAGCAGCCAAGTTGGGAGCGCCCCTGAGCAGTACTTC. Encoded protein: CASSQVGSAPEQYF.

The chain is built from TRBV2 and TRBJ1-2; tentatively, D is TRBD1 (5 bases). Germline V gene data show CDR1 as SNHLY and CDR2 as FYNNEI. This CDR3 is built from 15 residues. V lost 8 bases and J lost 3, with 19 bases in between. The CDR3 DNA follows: TGTGCCAGCCCTGTGTCCAGGGTTGATGACTATGGCTACACCTTC. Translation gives CASPVSRVDDYGYTF.

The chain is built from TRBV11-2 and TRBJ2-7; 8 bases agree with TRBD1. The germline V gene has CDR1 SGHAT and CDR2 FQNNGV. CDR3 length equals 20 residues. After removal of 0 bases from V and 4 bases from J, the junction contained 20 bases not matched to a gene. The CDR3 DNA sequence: TGTGCCAGCAGCTTAGATCCTTTTGGACAGGGCCGACTAAGGACGTACGAGCAGTACTTC. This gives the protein CASSLDPFGQGRLRTYEQYF.

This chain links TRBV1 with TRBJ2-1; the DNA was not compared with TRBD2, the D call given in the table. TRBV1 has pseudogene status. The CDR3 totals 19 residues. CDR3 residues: CTSSQDPLPSDYPRDEQFF. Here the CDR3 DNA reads TGCACCAGCAGCCAAGATCCACTTCCTTCGGACTATCCTAGGGATGAGCAGTTCTTC.

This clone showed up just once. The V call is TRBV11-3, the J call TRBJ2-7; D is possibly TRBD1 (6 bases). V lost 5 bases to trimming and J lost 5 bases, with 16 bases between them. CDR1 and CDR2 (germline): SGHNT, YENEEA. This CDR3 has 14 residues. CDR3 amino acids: CASSRGQKQDEQYF. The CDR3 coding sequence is TGTGCCAGCAGCAGAGGACAGAAACAGGACGAGCAGTACTTC.

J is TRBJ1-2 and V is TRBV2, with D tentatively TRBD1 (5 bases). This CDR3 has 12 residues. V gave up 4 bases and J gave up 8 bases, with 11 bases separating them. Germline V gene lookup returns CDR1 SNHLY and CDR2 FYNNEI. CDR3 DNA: TGTGCCAGCAGTGGTACCAGGGTCGGCTACACCTTC. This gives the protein CASSGTRVGYTF.

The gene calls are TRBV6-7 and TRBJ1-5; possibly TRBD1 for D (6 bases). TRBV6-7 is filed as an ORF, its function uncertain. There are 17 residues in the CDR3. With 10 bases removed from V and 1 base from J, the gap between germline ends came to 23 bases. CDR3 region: CANASRDTERSNQPQHF. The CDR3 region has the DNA TGTGCCAACGCATCCCGGGACACCGAACGGAGCAATCAGCCCCAGCATTTT.

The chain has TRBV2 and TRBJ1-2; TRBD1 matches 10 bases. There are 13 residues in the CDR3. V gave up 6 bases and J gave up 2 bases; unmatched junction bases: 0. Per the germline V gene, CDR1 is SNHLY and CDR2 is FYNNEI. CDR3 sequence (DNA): TGTGCCAGCAGGGGACAGGGGAACTATGGCTACACCTTC. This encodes CASRGQGNYGYTF. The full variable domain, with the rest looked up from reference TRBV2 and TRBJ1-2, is EPEVTQTPSHQVTQMGQEVILRCVPISNHLYFYWYRQILGQKVEFLVSFYNNEISEKSEIFDDQFSVERPDGSNFTLKIRSTKLEDSAMYFCASRGQGNYGYTFGSGTRLTVV.

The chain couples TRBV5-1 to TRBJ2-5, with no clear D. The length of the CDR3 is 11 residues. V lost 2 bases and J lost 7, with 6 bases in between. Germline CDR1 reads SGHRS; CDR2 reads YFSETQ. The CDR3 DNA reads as TGCGCCAGCAGCTTAGAGAGGACCCAGTACTTC. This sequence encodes CASSLERTQYF.

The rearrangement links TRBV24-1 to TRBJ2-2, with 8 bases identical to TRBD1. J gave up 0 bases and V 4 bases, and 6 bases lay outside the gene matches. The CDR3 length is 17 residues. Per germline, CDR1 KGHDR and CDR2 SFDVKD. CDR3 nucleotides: TGTGCCACCAGTGACCCGACAGGGGCGGCGAACACCGGGGAGCTGTTTTTT. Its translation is CATSDPTGAANTGELFF.

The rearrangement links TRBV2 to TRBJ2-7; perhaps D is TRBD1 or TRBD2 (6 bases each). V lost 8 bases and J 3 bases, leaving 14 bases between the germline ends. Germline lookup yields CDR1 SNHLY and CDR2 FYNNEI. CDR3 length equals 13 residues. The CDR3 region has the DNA TGTGCCAGCGGAGGGGACACCAACTACGAGCAGTACTTC. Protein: CASGGDTNYEQYF.

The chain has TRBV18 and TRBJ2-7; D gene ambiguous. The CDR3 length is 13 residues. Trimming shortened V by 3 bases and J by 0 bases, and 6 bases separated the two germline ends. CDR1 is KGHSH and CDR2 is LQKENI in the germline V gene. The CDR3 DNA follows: TGTGCCAGCTCACCCCCAGCCTCCTACGAGCAGTACTTC. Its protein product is CASSPPASYEQYF. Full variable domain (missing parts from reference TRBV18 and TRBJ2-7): NAGVMQNPRHLVRRRGQEARLRCSPMKGHSHVYWYRQLPEEGLKFMVYLQKENIIDESGMPKERFSAEFPKEGPSILRIQQVVRGDSAAYFCASSPPASYEQYFGPGTRLTVT.

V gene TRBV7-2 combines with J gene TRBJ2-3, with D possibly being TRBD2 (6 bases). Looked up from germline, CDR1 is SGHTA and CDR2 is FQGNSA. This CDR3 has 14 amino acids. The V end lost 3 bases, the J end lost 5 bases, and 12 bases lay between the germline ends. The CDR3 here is CASSFGLGGDTQYF. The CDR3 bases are TGTGCCAGCAGCTTCGGACTGGGGGGAGATACGCAGTATTTT.

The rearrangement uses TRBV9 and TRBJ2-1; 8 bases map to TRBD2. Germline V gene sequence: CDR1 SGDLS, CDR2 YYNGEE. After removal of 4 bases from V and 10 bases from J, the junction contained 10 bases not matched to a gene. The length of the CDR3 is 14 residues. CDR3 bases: TGTGCCAGCAGCCTGGAGCGGGAGTCGATGGAGCAGTTCTTC. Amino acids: CASSLERESMEQFF.

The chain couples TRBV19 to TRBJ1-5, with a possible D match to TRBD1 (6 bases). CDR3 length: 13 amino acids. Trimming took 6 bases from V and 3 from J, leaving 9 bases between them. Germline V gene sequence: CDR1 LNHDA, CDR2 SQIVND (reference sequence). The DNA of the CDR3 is TGTGCCAGTAGAGGACAGCCCAATCAGCCCCAGCATTTT. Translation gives CASRGQPNQPQHF.

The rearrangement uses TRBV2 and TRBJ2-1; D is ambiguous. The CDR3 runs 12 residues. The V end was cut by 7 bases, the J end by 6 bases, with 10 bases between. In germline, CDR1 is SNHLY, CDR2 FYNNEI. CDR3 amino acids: CASTRTTNEQFF. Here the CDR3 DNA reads TGTGCCAGCACCCGGACCACCAATGAGCAGTTCTTC.

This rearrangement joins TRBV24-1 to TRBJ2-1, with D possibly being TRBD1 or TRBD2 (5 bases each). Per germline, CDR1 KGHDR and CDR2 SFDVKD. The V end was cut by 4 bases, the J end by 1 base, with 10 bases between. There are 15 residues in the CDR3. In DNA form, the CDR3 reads TGTGCCACCAGTGACCGGGACGGATCCTACAATGAGCAGTTCTTC. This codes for CATSDRDGSYNEQFF.

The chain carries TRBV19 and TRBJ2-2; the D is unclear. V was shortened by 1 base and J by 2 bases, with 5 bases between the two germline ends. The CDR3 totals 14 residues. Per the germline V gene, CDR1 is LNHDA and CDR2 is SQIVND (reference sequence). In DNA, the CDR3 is TGTGCCAGTAGTATAGCCACAAACACCGGGGAGCTGTTTTTT. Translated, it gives CASSIATNTGELFF.

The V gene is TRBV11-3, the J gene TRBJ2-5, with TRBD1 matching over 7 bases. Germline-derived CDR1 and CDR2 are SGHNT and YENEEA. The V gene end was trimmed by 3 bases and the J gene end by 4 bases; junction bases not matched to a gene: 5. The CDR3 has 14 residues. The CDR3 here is CASSLYRGIETQYF. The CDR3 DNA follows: TGTGCCAGCAGCTTGTACAGGGGAATAGAGACCCAGTACTTC.

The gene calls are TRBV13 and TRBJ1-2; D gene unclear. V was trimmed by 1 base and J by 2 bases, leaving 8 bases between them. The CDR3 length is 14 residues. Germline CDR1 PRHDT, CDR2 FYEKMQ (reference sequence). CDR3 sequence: CASSLATANYGYTF. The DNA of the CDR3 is TGTGCCAGCAGCTTAGCAACAGCCAACTATGGCTACACCTTC.

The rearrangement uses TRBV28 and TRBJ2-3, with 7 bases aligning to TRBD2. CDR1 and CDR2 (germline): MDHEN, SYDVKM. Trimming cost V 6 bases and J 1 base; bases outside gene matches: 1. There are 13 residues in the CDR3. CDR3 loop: CASRGLGTDTQYF. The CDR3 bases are TGTGCCAGCAGAGGACTAGGCACAGATACGCAGTATTTT.

The CDR3 here is CASSPQQGAGQPQHF. CDR3 DNA: TGTGCCAGCTCACCTCAACAGGGGGCTGGACAGCCCCAGCATTTT. V is TRBV18 and J is TRBJ1-5; TRBD1 aligns across 9 bases. The germline V gene has CDR1 KGHSH and CDR2 LQKENI. The CDR3 is 15 residues long. Unmatched junction bases numbered 7, after V lost 3 bases and J lost 7 bases.

CDR3 nucleotide sequence: TGTGCCACCAGTGACCCTTTTGTATCCGGGGAGCTGTTTTTT. Translating it yields CATSDPFVSGELFF. The chain is built from TRBV24-1 and TRBJ2-2; D is ambiguous. The CDR3 covers 14 residues. The V and J ends lost 4 bases and 6 bases respectively, with 11 bases between them. Germline loops: CDR1 KGHDR, CDR2 SFDVKD.

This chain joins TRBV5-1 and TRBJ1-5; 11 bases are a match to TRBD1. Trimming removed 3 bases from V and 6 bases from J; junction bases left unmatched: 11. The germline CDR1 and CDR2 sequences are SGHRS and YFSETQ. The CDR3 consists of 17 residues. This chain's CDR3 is CASSSVPSGQGGQPQHF. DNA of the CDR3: TGCGCCAGCAGCTCCGTCCCATCGGGACAGGGGGGTCAGCCCCAGCATTTT.

The CDR3 loop reads CASSQSLDRRFNEKLFF. CDR3 nucleotide sequence: TGCGCCAGCAGTCAATCATTAGATAGACGGTTCAATGAAAAACTGTTTTTT. This chain connects TRBV23-1 to TRBJ1-4; D not certain. TRBV23-1 is identified as an open reading frame with a role that is uncertain. The V and J ends lost 0 bases and 5 bases respectively, with 16 bases between them. The CDR3 length is 17 residues.

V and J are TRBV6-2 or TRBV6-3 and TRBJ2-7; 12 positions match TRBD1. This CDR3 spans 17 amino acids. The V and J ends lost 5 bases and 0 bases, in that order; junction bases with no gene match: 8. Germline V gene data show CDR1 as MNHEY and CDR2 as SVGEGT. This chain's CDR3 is CASSGTGGSPTSYEQYF. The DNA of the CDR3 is TGTGCCAGCAGTGGGACAGGGGGCTCTCCTACCTCCTACGAGCAGTACTTC.

The CDR3 sequence is CASTSLGGDNQPQHF. The CDR3, as DNA: TGTGCCAGCACAAGTTTGGGGGGCGACAATCAGCCCCAGCATTTT. V and J are TRBV28 and TRBJ1-5, with D possibly being TRBD1 (6 bases). V was cut by 7 bases and J by 3 bases, with 16 bases left in between. Per the germline V gene, CDR1 is MDHEN and CDR2 is SYDVKM. The CDR3 is made up of 15 amino acids.

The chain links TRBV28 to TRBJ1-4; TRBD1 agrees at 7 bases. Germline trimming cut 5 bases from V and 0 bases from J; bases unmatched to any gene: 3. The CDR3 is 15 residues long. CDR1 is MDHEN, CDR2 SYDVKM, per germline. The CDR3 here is CASSGQVPTNEKLFF. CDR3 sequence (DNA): TGTGCCAGCAGTGGACAGGTACCAACTAATGAAAAACTGTTTTTT.

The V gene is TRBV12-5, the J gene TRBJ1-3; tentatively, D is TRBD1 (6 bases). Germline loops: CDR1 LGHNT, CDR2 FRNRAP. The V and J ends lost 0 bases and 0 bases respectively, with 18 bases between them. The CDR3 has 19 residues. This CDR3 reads CASGLVLGRGGGSGNTIYF. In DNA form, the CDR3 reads TGTGCTAGTGGTTTGGTACTTGGCAGGGGAGGAGGCTCTGGAAACACCATATATTTT.